The rows below give T cell receptor beta chains drawn from one sample of a study of T-cell reconstitution after alpha-beta-depleted transplantation in children. A single record per CDR3 protein comes from TCRdb applying MiXCR to the PCR reads. The data show about 610,000 distinct CDR3 sequences, roughly 10% seen once. The starting material was PBMCs from the stem cell graft donor, obtained from the stem cell graft. The source of these receptors is a human donor who donated a stem cell graft to a child with acute myeloid leukemia. Both conserved end residues are trimmed from each CDR3. The size field is filled for only some rows; it gives once, few, many or a size class.

TRBJ1-1	few	TRBV3-1	ASSHSDSLNTEAF
TRBJ2-6	NA	TRBV12-3/TRBV12-4	ASSAGLAGFTGANVLT
TRBJ2-7	NA	TRBV28	ASTPHMGLAGTYEQY
TRBJ2-7	NA	TRBV4-2	ASSQDTGIPYEQY
TRBJ2-7	NA	TRBV7-9	ASSLVQGTSYEQY
TRBJ2-2	many	TRBV7-9	ASSLAGGRELF
TRBJ1-6	NA	TRBV25-1	ASRFETEGSPLH
TRBJ1-2	once	TRBV21-1	ASRGDRHNYGYT
TRBJ2-2	many	TRBV7-2	ASSPTARGAGTGELF
TRBJ2-7	NA	TRBV11-2	ASSLRAASGVGEQY
TRBJ2-5	many	TRBV20-1	SARWNQETQY